This TCR beta chain was found in a study of radiation and T cells in renal cell carcinoma. General observations from the study: Tumor samples were small regions of around 0.92 g.

On this clone itself: Its matching antigen is unknown.

Using immunoSEQ multiplex PCR, the repertoire was profiled, and TCRdb retains in-frame clones only, with some absent. The data contain roughly 10,000 clones, roughly 60% of them singletons. Stated treatment: 15 Gy SBRT to primary tumor, nephrectomy 4 weeks later. The source material was tumor tissue, sampled from a patient whose treatment included radiotherapy and nephrectomy. The sequence came from a woman between 45 and 60 years old with renal cell carcinoma.

In DNA, the CDR3 is TGTGCCAGCTCCCTTCGGGGAGGCTCAAGCTCCTACGAGCAGTACTTC. Translation gives CASSLRGGSSSYEQYF. The chain combines TRBV18 with TRBJ2-7; maybe TRBD2 (6 bases). The germline V gene has CDR1 KGHSH and CDR2 LQKENI. V lost 6 bases and J lost 0, with 18 bases in between. The CDR3 totals 16 residues. Based on the CDR3 plus reference TRBV18 and TRBJ2-7, the full variable domain is NAGVMQNPRHLVRRRGQEARLRCSPMKGHSHVYWYRQLPEEGLKFMVYLQKENIIDESGMPKERFSAEFPKEGPSILRIQQVVRGDSAAYFCASSLRGGSSSYEQYFGPGTRLTVT.